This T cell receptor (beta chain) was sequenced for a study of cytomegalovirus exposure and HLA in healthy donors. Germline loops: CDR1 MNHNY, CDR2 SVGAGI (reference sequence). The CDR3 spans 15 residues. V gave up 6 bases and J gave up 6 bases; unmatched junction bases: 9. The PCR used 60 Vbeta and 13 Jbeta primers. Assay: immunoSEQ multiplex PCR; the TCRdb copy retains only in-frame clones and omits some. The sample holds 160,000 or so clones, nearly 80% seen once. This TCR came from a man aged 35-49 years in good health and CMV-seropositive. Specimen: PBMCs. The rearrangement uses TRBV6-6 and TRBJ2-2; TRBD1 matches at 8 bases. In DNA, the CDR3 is TGTGCCAGCAGCACGAGGACAGGGCTTCCCGGGGAGCTGTTTTTT. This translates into CASSTRTGLPGELFF.